The 14 T cell receptor beta chains given below trace back to one sample, sequenced in a study of T cells after posttransplantation cyclophosphamide. This table comes from immunoSEQ multiplex PCR, and its TCRdb copy is limited to in-frame clones, with some not included. The record shows about 14,000 clones for this sample, with no singletons present. Cyclophosphamide on days +3 and +4 followed busulfan-fludarabine conditioning and a marrow graft. The input for sequencing was PBMCs, taken around 1,100 days after allogeneic stem cell transplant with posttransplant cyclophosphamide. These TCRs come from a female patient in her 40s who received an allogeneic stem cell transplant from a related donor, was CMV-positive, and had no GVHD. Some T cells may be graft donor cells.

This clone appeared many times. The rearrangement uses TRBV11-3 and TRBJ1-5; D perhaps matches TRBD1 (5 bases). CDR3 size: 15 residues. Germline CDR1 and CDR2: SGHNT and YENEEA. V was trimmed by 3 bases and J by 4 bases, leaving 13 bases between them. The CDR3 is CASSFTSRENQPQHF. The CDR3, as DNA: TGTGCCAGCAGCTTTACCAGCAGGGAAAATCAGCCCCAGCATTTT.

A few counts support this clone. V gene TRBV12-1 combines with J gene TRBJ1-4. TRBV12-1 is given as a pseudogene. There are 16 residues in the CDR3. CDR3 sequence reads: CASSCALLSTNEKLFF. CDR3 DNA: TGTGCCAGCAGCTGTGCACTACTCTCAACTAATGAAAAACTGTTTTTT.

At least ten counts were recorded for this clone. The genes are TRBV6-5 and TRBJ2-1; tentative D call: TRBD2 (7 bases). The germline CDR1 and CDR2 sequences are MNHEY and SVGAGI. This CDR3 has 12 residues. With 6 bases removed from V and 9 bases from J, the gap between germline ends came to 12 bases. CDR3 protein: CASSLAGAEQFF. The CDR3, as DNA: TGTGCCAGCAGCCTCGCGGGGGCTGAGCAGTTCTTC.

This clone was observed at least ten times. The junction does not match germline at one end; this may be a read error. The chain uses TRBV5-6 and TRBJ2-4, with a tentative D call TRBD1 (7 bases). This CDR3 has 16 amino acids. Germline lookup yields CDR1 SGHDT and CDR2 YYEEEE. The CDR3 here is CASSLGGQLAKNIQYF. In DNA form, the CDR3 reads TGTGCCAGCAGTTTGGGGGGACAGTTAGCCAAAAACATTCAGTACTTC.

The sample holds many counts of this clone. This chain links TRBV9 with TRBJ1-1, with D tentatively TRBD1 (6 bases). The CDR3 is made up of 13 amino acids. The ends were cut back, 2 bases at V and 1 base at J, with 6 bases in the middle. Per germline, CDR1 SGDLS and CDR2 YYNGEE. The CDR3 protein is CASSVTGNTEAFF. CDR3 coding DNA: TGTGCCAGCAGCGTGACAGGGAACACTGAAGCTTTCTTT. Based on the CDR3 plus reference TRBV9 and TRBJ1-1, the full variable domain is DSGVTQTPKHLITATGQRVTLRCSPRSGDLSVYWYQQSLDQGLQFLIQYYNGEERAKGNILERFSAQQFPDLHSELNLSSLELGDSALYFCASSVTGNTEAFFGQGTRLTVV.

This clone was seen more than once but under ten times. The chain has TRBV2 and TRBJ2-7, with a tentative D call TRBD2 (6 bases). The V gene's germline CDR1 is SNHLY and CDR2 FYNNEI. V lost 8 bases and J 6 bases, leaving 8 bases between the germline ends. This CDR3 is 10 amino acids long. The CDR3 spells CASRDFEQYF. The CDR3 DNA reads TGTGCCAGCCGGGACTTCGAGCAGTACTTC.

This clone was picked up many times. V gene TRBV9 combines with J gene TRBJ2-7; tentative D call: TRBD2 (7 bases). V lost 3 bases and J lost 2, with 9 bases in between. Germline CDR1 SGDLS, CDR2 YYNGEE. CDR3 size: 13 residues. DNA for the CDR3: TGTGCCAGCAGCGAAGGGGGGGCCTACGAGCAGTACTTC. Its translation is CASSEGGAYEQYF.

This clone was seen ten or more times. The V and J genes are TRBV11-2 and TRBJ1-1, with D unclear. This CDR3 has 14 amino acids. V lost 6 bases and J lost 0, with 11 bases in between. The germline V gene encodes CDR1 SGHAT and CDR2 FQNNGV. DNA of the CDR3: TGTGCCAGCAGTCGAGAGAGGATGAACACTGAAGCTTTCTTT. This translates into CASSRERMNTEAFF.

V is TRBV5-1 and J is TRBJ2-2; D is ambiguous. The CDR3 is 16 residues long. CDR1 is SGHRS, CDR2 YFSETQ, per germline. V lost 2 bases, J lost 4 bases, and 15 bases lay in between. Here the CDR3 reads CASSLTFPVSTGELFF. CDR3 nucleotides: TGCGCCAGCAGCTTAACCTTCCCGGTTAGCACCGGGGAGCTGTTTTTT.

This clone was observed at least ten times. The chain joins TRBV5-1 to TRBJ2-4, with 7 bases lining up with TRBD1. Germline values: CDR1 SGHRS, CDR2 YFSETQ. V trimming: 2 bases; J trimming: 6 bases; junction bases outside the gene matches: 8. This CDR3 is built from 15 residues. CDR3 amino acids: CASSFNRGPPNIQYF. CDR3 nucleotides: TGCGCCAGCAGCTTTAACAGGGGCCCCCCAAACATTCAGTACTTC.

The chain has TRBV5-6 and TRBJ1-5; tentative D call: TRBD1 (5 bases). The CDR3 is 14 residues long. V lost 0 bases and J 2 bases, leaving 6 bases between the germline ends. From germline, CDR1 is SGHDT and CDR2 YYEEEE. The CDR3 loop reads CASSLAGGNQPQHF. The CDR3 bases are TGTGCCAGCAGCTTGGCGGGGGGCAATCAGCCCCAGCATTTT.

This clone appeared a few times. The chain is built from TRBV7-2 and TRBJ1-5; D not resolved. Trimming pared 2 bases from V and 6 bases from J, leaving 5 bases between. The germline gives CDR1 SGHTA, CDR2 FQGNSA. The CDR3 runs 12 residues. CDR3 DNA: TGTGCCAGCAGCTTAACGGGTCAGCCCCAGCATTTT. Amino acid sequence: CASSLTGQPQHF.

Many counts were recorded for this clone. The chain employs TRBV10-1 and TRBJ2-5; 7 bases are shared with TRBD2. This CDR3 comprises 15 residues. With 4 bases clipped from V and 5 bases from J, the junction kept 10 bases outside the gene matches. Germline-derived CDR1 and CDR2 are WNHNN and SYGVQD (reference sequence). The CDR3 DNA is TGCGCCAGCAGTGCGGGGGGACTAATATCGGAGACCCAGTACTTC. Translation: CASSAGGLISETQYF.

This clone was seen a few times. J is TRBJ1-5 and V is TRBV7-9, with 7 nucleotides matching TRBD1. V lost 1 base to trimming and J lost 2 bases; unmatched junction nucleotides: 2. Germline V gene lookup returns CDR1 SEHNR and CDR2 FQNEAQ (reference sequence). The length of the CDR3 is 15 residues. The DNA of the CDR3 is TGTGCCAGCAGCTTAGAAGGACAGGGCAATCAGCCCCAGCATTTT. Translating gives CASSLEGQGNQPQHF.